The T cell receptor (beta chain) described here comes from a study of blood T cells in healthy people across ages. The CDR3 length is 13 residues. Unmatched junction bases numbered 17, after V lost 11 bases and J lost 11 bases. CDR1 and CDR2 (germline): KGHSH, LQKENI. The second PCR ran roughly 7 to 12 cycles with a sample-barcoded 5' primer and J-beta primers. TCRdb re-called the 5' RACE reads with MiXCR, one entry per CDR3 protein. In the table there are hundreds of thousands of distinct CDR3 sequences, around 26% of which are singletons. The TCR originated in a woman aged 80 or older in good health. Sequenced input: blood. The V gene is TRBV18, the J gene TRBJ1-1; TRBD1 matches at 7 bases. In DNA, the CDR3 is TGTGCCGGGCAGCTCACCACCGGGACAGAGGCTTTCTTT. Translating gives CAGQLTTGTEAFF.